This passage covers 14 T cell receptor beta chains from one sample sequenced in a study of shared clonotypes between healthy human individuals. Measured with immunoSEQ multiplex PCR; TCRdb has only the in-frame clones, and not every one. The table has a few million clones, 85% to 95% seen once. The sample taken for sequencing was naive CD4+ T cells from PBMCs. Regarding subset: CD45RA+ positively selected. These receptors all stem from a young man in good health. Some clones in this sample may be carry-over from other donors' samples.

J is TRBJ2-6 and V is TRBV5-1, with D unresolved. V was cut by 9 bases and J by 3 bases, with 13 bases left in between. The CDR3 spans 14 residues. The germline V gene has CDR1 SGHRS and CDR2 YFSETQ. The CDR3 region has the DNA TGCGCCACCGCGTCCTCAAGTGGGGCCAACGTCCTGACTTTC. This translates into CATASSSGANVLTF. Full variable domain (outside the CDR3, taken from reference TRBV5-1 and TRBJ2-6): KAGVTQTPRYLIKTRGQQVTLSCSPISGHRSVSWYQQTPGQGLQFLFEYFSETQRNKGNFPGRFSGRQFSNSRSEMNVSTLELGDSALYLCATASSSGANVLTFGAGSRLTVL.

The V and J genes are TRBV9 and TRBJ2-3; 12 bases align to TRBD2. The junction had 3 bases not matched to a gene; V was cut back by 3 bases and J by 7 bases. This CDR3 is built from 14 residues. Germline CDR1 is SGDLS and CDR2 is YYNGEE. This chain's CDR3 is CASSAGTSGHTQYF. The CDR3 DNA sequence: TGTGCCAGCAGCGCCGGGACTAGCGGGCATACGCAGTATTTT. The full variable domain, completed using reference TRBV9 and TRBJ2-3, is DSGVTQTPKHLITATGQRVTLRCSPRSGDLSVYWYQQSLDQGLQFLIQYYNGEERAKGNILERFSAQQFPDLHSELNLSSLELGDSALYFCASSAGTSGHTQYFGPGTRLTVL.

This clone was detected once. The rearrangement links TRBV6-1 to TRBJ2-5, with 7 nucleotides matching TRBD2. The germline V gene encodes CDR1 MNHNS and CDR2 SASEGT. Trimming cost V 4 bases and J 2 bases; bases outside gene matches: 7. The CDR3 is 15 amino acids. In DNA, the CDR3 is TGTGCCAGCAGTGTCCAGAGCGGGAATCAAGAGACCCAGTACTTC. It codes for CASSVQSGNQETQYF.

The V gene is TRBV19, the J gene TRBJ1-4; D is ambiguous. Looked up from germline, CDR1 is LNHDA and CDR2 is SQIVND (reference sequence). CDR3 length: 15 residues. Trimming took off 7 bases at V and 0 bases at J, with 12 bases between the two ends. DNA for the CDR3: TGTGCCAGTACCGCAGTGACTGCAACTAATGAAAAACTGTTTTTT. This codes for CASTAVTATNEKLFF.

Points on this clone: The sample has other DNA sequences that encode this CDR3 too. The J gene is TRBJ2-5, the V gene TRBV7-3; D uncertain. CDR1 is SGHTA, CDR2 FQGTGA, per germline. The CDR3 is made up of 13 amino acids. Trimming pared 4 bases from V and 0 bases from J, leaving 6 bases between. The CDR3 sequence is CASSSTDQETQYF. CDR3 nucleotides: TGTGCCAGCAGCTCCACTGACCAAGAGACCCAGTACTTC.

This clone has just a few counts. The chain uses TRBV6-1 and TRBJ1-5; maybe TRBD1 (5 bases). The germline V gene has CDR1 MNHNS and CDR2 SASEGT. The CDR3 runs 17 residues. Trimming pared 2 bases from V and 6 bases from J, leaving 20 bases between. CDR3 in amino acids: CASSELVWGSYVQPQHF. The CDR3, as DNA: TGTGCCAGCAGTGAATTGGTCTGGGGCTCATATGTTCAGCCCCAGCATTTT.

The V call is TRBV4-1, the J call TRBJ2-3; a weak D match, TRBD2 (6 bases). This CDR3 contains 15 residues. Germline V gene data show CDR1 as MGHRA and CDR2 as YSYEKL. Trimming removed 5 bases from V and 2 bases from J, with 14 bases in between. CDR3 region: CASSALGGSTDTQYF. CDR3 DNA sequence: TGCGCCAGCAGCGCGCTCGGGGGATCCACAGATACGCAGTATTTT.

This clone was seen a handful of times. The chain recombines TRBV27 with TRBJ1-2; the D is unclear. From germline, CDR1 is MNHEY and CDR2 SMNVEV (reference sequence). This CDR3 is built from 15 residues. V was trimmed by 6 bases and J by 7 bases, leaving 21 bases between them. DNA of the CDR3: TGTGCCAGCAGCCGGAGGAGTCAGGCGTTTGGTGGCTACACCTTC. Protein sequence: CASSRRSQAFGGYTF.

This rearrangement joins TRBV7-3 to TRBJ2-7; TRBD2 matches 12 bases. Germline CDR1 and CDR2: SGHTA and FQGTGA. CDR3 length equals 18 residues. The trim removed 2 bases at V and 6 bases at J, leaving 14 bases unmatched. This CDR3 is CASSLYLAGGPGKGEQYF. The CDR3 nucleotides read TGTGCCAGCAGCTTATACCTAGCGGGAGGGCCGGGGAAAGGCGAGCAGTACTTC.

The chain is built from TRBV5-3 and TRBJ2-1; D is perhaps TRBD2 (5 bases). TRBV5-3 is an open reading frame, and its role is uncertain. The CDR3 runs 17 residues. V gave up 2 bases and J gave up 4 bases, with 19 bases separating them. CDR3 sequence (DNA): TGTGCCAGAAGCTTTTCGGCTAGCCGCTTCAGATACAATGAGCAGTTCTTC. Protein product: CARSFSASRFRYNEQFF.

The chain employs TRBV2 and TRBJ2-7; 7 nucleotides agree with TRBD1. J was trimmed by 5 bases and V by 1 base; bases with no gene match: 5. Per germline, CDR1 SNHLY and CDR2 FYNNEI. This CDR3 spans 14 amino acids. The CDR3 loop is CASSEEGAFDEQYF. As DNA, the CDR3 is TGTGCCAGCAGTGAAGAGGGGGCTTTTGACGAGCAGTACTTC.

In nucleotides, the CDR3 is TGTGCCAGCAGCTTGCTAACAGGGGCGATCTACAATGAGCAGTTCTTC. Protein: CASSLLTGAIYNEQFF. V usage is TRBV11-2 and J usage is TRBJ2-1; 7 bases match TRBD1. V was pared by 3 bases and J by 3 bases, with 8 bases of the junction left unmatched. The CDR3 is 16 residues long. Germline CDR1 reads SGHAT; CDR2 reads FQNNGV.

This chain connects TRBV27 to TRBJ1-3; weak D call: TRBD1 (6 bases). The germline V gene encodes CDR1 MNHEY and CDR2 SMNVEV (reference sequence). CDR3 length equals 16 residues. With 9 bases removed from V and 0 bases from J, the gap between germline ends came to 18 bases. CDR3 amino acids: CASWSGAANSGNTIYF. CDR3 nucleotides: TGTGCCAGTTGGTCGGGGGCCGCTAACTCTGGAAACACCATATATTTT.

As DNA, the CDR3 is TGTGCCAGCAGCCCAGGGTACGGGGAGACCCAGTACTTC. Protein sequence: CASSPGYGETQYF. The chain recombines TRBV11-3 with TRBJ2-5; D is perhaps TRBD1 (5 bases). The V gene's germline CDR1 is SGHNT and CDR2 YENEEA. The CDR3 has 13 residues. The V gene lost 5 bases and the J gene lost 5 bases, with 12 bases spanning the gap.